A selection of T cell receptor beta chains follows, all from one sample in a study of T cells in Graves' hyperthyroidism and ophthalmopathy. A single record per CDR3 protein comes from TCRdb applying MiXCR to the multiplex PCR reads. The table lists 250,000 to 400,000 distinct CDR3 sequences, roughly 13% of them singletons. The source material was blood. The receptor source for this set is a woman aged 40 to 55 with Graves' ophthalmopathy. Each CDR3 is given with its conserved first and last residue. D genes are given only for firm matches. Some rows mark clone size as missing; the rest say once, few, many or name a class of expanded clone.

j_gene,v_gene,len,d_gene,abundance,CDR3nt,CDR3aa
TRBJ2-3,TRBV9,13,-,many,TGTGCCAGCAGCACGATGACCACAGATACGCAGTATTTT,CASSTMTTDTQYF
TRBJ1-1,TRBV6-1,14,-,few,TGTGCCAGCTCCATTATGGGGGGTCCCCGTGAAGCTTTCTTT,CASSIMGGPREAFF
TRBJ1-5,TRBV28,15,-,many,TGTGCCAGCAGTTTCAGGGATGTGGGCAATCAGCCCCAGCATTTT,CASSFRDVGNQPQHF
TRBJ2-7,TRBV10-3,18,TRBD2,many,TGTGCCATCAGTGGACGGGTGGGACTAGCGGGGGAATTCTACGAGCAGTACTTC,CAISGRVGLAGEFYEQYF
TRBJ2-7,TRBV7-9,15,TRBD1,few,TGTGCCAGCAGCGAAGGGACAGGGGGAACCTACGAGCAGTACTTC,CASSEGTGGTYEQYF
TRBJ2-1,TRBV20-1,15,TRBD2,few,TGCAGTGCTACCTCAATAGCGGGATACTACAATGAGCAGTTCTTC,CSATSIAGYYNEQFF
TRBJ1-1,TRBV11-2,19,-,many,TGTGCCAGCAGCATCACTAAGGGTAGAATGGGGAATCTGTGGACTGAAGCTTTCTTT,CASSITKGRMGNLWTEAFF
TRBJ1-2,TRBV3-1,16,-,-,TGTGCCAGCAGCCAAGAGAGAACACCAAACTTCTATGGCTACACCTTC,CASSQERTPNFYGYTF
TRBJ2-2,TRBV6-1,15,-,many,TGTGCCAGCAGACGGGACACTTCGAACACCGGGGAGCTGTTTTTT,CASRRDTSNTGELFF
TRBJ2-3,TRBV13,13,-,many,TGTGCCAGCAGGCCTCGAACCACAGATACGCAGTATTTT,CASRPRTTDTQYF
TRBJ2-3,TRBV9,16,TRBD2,-,TGTGCCAGCAGCGTAGAAGACGGGGGGGGACCAGATACGCAGTATTTT,CASSVEDGGGPDTQYF
TRBJ2-4,TRBV18,14,-,-,TGTGCCAGCTCACCATCAGGAGCCAAAAACATTCAGTACTTC,CASSPSGAKNIQYF
TRBJ2-4,TRBV7-9,14,-,many,TGTGCCAGCAGCTCCCCGAGCAGGGGGGACATTCAGTACTTC,CASSSPSRGDIQYF
TRBJ2-3,TRBV6-4,16,-,-,TGTGCCAGCCAGGGGACCCGCGGCGGATCCACAGATACGCAGTATTTT,CASQGTRGGSTDTQYF
TRBJ1-5,TRBV4-1,15,-,few,TGCGCCAGCAGCCCAGAGCGGTATAGCAATCAGCCCCAGCATTTT,CASSPERYSNQPQHF
TRBJ2-2,TRBV2,13,-,many,TGTGCCAGCAGCGCGATCCTCACCGGGGAGCTGTTTTTT,CASSAILTGELFF
TRBJ2-7,TRBV4-1,16,TRBD1,-,TGCGCCAGCAGCCAGGAGATCACAGGGGGCGGGAACGAGCAGTACTTC,CASSQEITGGGNEQYF